This TCR beta chain was identified during a study of shared clonotypes between healthy human individuals. Study as a whole: Donor composition was a couple of women and a few men, aged 18 to 49.

Caucasian adults living in Nashville, Tennessee, provided all samples. CD45RA-negative memory and CD45RA+ naive subsets were split from the CD4+ cells. Assay used: immunoSEQ multiplex PCR; TCRdb lists only in-frame clones, some missing. The sample has 2 million or so clones, roughly 95% seen once. Of note for this clone: Its cognate antigen is unknown.

Study results and limitations: A generally larger estimated richness was seen in naive subsets than in memory subsets.

This clonotype originated in a man between 18 and 29 years old in good health. The sequencing input was naive CD4+ T cells sorted from blood. Subset indicated: CD45RA+ positively selected.

The CDR3 here is CASSKGRDRPVNNSPLHF. The DNA for the CDR3 is TGTGCCAGCAGCAAAGGTCGGGACAGGCCCGTTAATAATTCACCCCTCCACTTT. This chain links TRBV21-1 with TRBJ1-6; the D call of TRBD1 is as the table states it, not checked on the DNA. TRBV21-1 is tagged as a pseudogene. This CDR3 is 18 amino acids long.